Below are 29 T cell receptor beta chains sequenced from a single sample in a study of regulatory T cells in long-lasting Graves disease (dated by TCRdb to about 2021). Library generation was performed with multiplex PCR. Sequenced on an Illumina HiSeq 4000. TCR beta libraries were built with iRepertoire HTBI primers and Arm-PCR amplification of CDR3 regions. The raw public data were reprocessed by TCRdb itself: fastp quality trimming at Q25, MiXCR clonotype calling, in-frame beta chains only. Records with the same CDR3 protein are collapsed into one entry carrying the most frequent genes and DNA. In this sample the table shows some 220,000 distinct CDR3 sequences, approximately 18% of which occur a single time. 12% of the sample is taken by the ten largest. The time point label corresponds to: newly diagnosed GD, antithyroid drugs for less than 3 months. For both TCR sequencing and RNA sequencing, RNA was extracted from PBMCs in TRIzol.

The same data also contributed to another study, on T cells in Graves' hyperthyroidism and ophthalmopathy.

Sequences were derived from peripheral blood mononuclear cells (PBMCs), sampled at new diagnosis, from a patient treated with antithyroid drugs. The origin of the receptors is a woman aged 25 to 39 with Graves disease. Donor details come from another sample of the same person, matched by shared clones.

There are many counts of this clonotype. The chain carries TRBV30 and TRBJ2-7, with no clear D. The V end lost 2 bases, the J end lost 0 bases, and 8 bases lay between the germline ends. In germline, CDR1 is GTSNPN, CDR2 SVGIG (reference sequence). CDR3 length: 13 amino acids. The CDR3 nucleotides read TGTGCCTGGAGTCATGGTATCTCCTACGAGCAGTACTTC. This sequence encodes CAWSHGISYEQYF.

At least ten counts were recorded for this clonotype. The gene calls are TRBV28 and TRBJ1-6; 9 bases map to TRBD1. Per germline, CDR1 MDHEN and CDR2 SYDVKM. V shed 5 bases and J 9 bases; nucleotides not matched to a gene: 8. This CDR3 contains 15 residues. The CDR3 DNA reads TGTGCCAGCAGTGACGGGACAGGGAATCTTTCACCCCTCCACTTT. This gives the protein CASSDGTGNLSPLHF.

This clonotype occurred many times. The rearrangement joins TRBV20-1 to TRBJ1-4; 8 bases match TRBD1. Trimming cost V 6 bases and J 4 bases; bases outside gene matches: 10. Per germline, CDR1 DFQATT and CDR2 SNEGSKA (reference sequence). CDR3 length: 15 amino acids. CDR3 region: CSAPPGQGLNEKLFF. Written as DNA, the CDR3 is TGCAGTGCCCCCCCTGGACAGGGTCTTAATGAAAAACTGTTTTTT.

This clonotype was recorded many times. The J gene is TRBJ2-6, the V gene TRBV6-1; D is unclear. V lost 7 bases and J lost 0, with 7 bases in between. Germline CDR1 MNHNS, CDR2 SASEGT. The CDR3 loop spans 14 amino acids. DNA for the CDR3: TGTGCCAGCACAGAGGTCTCTGGGGCCAACGTCCTGACTTTC. The encoded protein is CASTEVSGANVLTF.

This clonotype has a count of ten or more. The V and J genes are TRBV5-1 and TRBJ2-2; D not resolved. This CDR3 has 15 amino acids. Trimming cost V 0 bases and J 7 bases, with 13 bases left between them. Germline CDR1 reads SGHRS; CDR2 reads YFSETQ. The CDR3 region has the DNA TGCGCCAGCAGCTTGGAAGTTTCCGGCGGCGGGGAGCTGTTTTTT. Amino acids: CASSLEVSGGGELFF.

This clonotype was detected once. The chain carries TRBV4-1 and TRBJ2-3, with D perhaps matching TRBD2 (5 bases). With 0 bases removed from V and 14 bases from J, the gap between germline ends came to 18 bases. The germline V gene has CDR1 MGHRA and CDR2 YSYEKL. The CDR3 spans 14 residues. CDR3 bases: TGCGCCAGCAGCCAAGAGGAGGAGCGTCGCCTGGGGTATTTT. Protein sequence: CASSQEEERRLGYF.

This clonotype was detected ten times or more. The CDR3 sequence is CASSLRGENEQFF. CDR3 in DNA: TGTGCCAGCAGCTTAAGGGGGGAGAATGAGCAGTTCTTC. This chain links TRBV13 with TRBJ2-1; D might be TRBD1 or TRBD2, each matching 6 bases. Trimming took 2 bases from V and 7 from J, leaving 9 bases between them. From germline, CDR1 is PRHDT and CDR2 FYEKMQ (reference sequence). The CDR3 runs 13 residues.

This clonotype was observed many times. The chain links TRBV20-1 to TRBJ1-4, with D possibly TRBD1 on 6 matching bases. V was pared by 1 base and J by 16 bases, with 19 bases between. There are 13 residues in the CDR3. The germline gives CDR1 DFQATT, CDR2 SNEGSKA (reference sequence). The CDR3 region has the DNA TGCAGTGCTAGAGGGCTTAACAGGGAGGTACCGTTTTTT. Encoded protein: CSARGLNREVPFF.

This clonotype was recorded at least ten times. The chain has TRBV3-1 and TRBJ1-1; D gene unclear. CDR1 is LGHDT, CDR2 YNNKEL, per germline (reference sequence). This CDR3 is 11 amino acids long. The V and J ends lost 8 bases and 3 bases respectively, with 7 bases between them. CDR3 sequence (DNA): TGTGCCAGCTCCCAGGACACTGAAGCTTTCTTT. Protein product: CASSQDTEAFF.

This clonotype was seen many times. V gene TRBV29-1 combines with J gene TRBJ1-4; tentative D call: TRBD1 (6 bases). V gave up 4 bases and J gave up 8 bases, with 11 bases separating them. Germline values: CDR1 SQVTM, CDR2 ANQGSEA. This CDR3 is 12 amino acids long. The DNA of the CDR3 is TGCAGCGTTGTGGAGGGGGGCGAAAAACTGTTTTTT. Amino acids: CSVVEGGEKLFF.

Many counts were recorded for this clonotype. This chain joins TRBV6-2 or TRBV6-3 and TRBJ2-7; D remains ambiguous. With 2 bases removed from V and 6 bases from J, the gap between germline ends came to 17 bases. The CDR3 runs 15 residues. The germline V gene has CDR1 MNHEY and CDR2 SVGEGT. The CDR3 DNA is TGTGCCAGCAGTTACACAGTTTCCCTCTCTGCCGAGCAGTACTTC. Translation gives CASSYTVSLSAEQYF.

The J gene is TRBJ2-3, the V gene TRBV2; D gene unclear. The CDR3 sequence is 15 residues long. The germline gives CDR1 SNHLY, CDR2 FYNNEI. The V end was cut by 2 bases, the J end by 0 bases, with 9 bases between. CDR3 nucleotide sequence: TGTGCCAGCAGTGAACATGAAGTAAGCACAGATACGCAGTATTTT. As protein: CASSEHEVSTDTQYF.

This rearrangement joins TRBV6-2 or TRBV6-3 to TRBJ2-7, with TRBD2 matching over 11 bases. The germline gives CDR1 MNHEY, CDR2 SVGEGT. V shed 7 bases, J shed 0 bases, and the junction held 11 bases outside the gene matches. The CDR3 totals 17 residues. This chain's CDR3 is CASKAPGLADSSYEQYF. CDR3 DNA sequence: TGTGCCAGCAAAGCCCCGGGACTAGCGGATAGCTCCTACGAGCAGTACTTC.

This clonotype was counted many times. This sequence joins TRBV30 and TRBJ1-1; D ambiguous. CDR1 is GTSNPN and CDR2 is SVGIG in the germline V gene (reference sequence). CDR3 size: 13 residues. Trimming removed 6 bases at V and 1 base at J, with 12 bases between. The CDR3 region has the DNA TGTGCCTGCCGCTCCTCTTCGAACACTGAAGCTTTCTTT. This gives the protein CACRSSSNTEAFF.

The sample holds a few counts of this clonotype. The chain carries TRBV5-6 and TRBJ2-7; 9 bases fit TRBD2. J was trimmed by 3 bases and V by 2 bases; bases with no gene match: 12. Germline V gene sequence: CDR1 SGHDT, CDR2 YYEEEE. The CDR3 has 17 residues. Here the CDR3 DNA reads TGTGCCAGCAGCTTACTGACTAGCGGAGTCTACCGCTACGAGCAGTACTTC. Translating gives CASSLLTSGVYRYEQYF.

This clonotype was seen at least ten times. The V and J genes are TRBV7-6 and TRBJ1-2; D remains unclear. Germline V gene sequence: CDR1 SGHVS, CDR2 FNYEAQ. This CDR3 spans 15 amino acids. Trimming removed 5 bases from V and 2 bases from J, with 15 bases in between. The chain's CDR3 is CASSPVNTGNYGYTF. In DNA, the CDR3 is TGTGCCAGCAGCCCAGTTAATACGGGCAACTATGGCTACACCTTC.

The chain uses TRBV6-5 and TRBJ2-1, with TRBD1 matching over 8 bases. The CDR3 is 16 amino acids. Trimming cost V 0 bases and J 9 bases; bases outside gene matches: 10. CDR1 MNHEY and CDR2 SVGAGI come from the germline V gene. In DNA, the CDR3 is TGTGCCAGCAGTTACTCGATGGCGGCAGGGGGCGGTGAGCAGTTCTTC. Translation gives CASSYSMAAGGGEQFF.

The J gene is TRBJ2-7, the V gene TRBV10-3; 7 nucleotides line up with TRBD1. The V gene end was trimmed by 8 bases and the J gene end by 1 base; junction bases not matched to a gene: 5. Germline V gives CDR1 ENHRY, CDR2 SYGVKD. This CDR3 spans 13 amino acids. CDR3 loop: CAILGTESYEQYF. The DNA of the CDR3 is TGTGCCATCCTCGGGACAGAATCCTACGAGCAGTACTTC.

The table lists this clonotype with a few counts. V is TRBV28 and J is TRBJ2-5; TRBD2 agrees at 9 bases. The CDR3 length is 16 residues. Trimming took 5 bases from V and 1 from J; bases not matched to a gene: 8. Germline V gives CDR1 MDHEN, CDR2 SYDVKM. CDR3 region: CASSPIAGVTQETQYF. CDR3 coding DNA: TGTGCCAGCAGTCCTATAGCGGGAGTCACCCAAGAGACCCAGTACTTC. The full variable domain, completed using reference TRBV28 and TRBJ2-5, is DVKVTQSSRYLVKRTGEKVFLECVQDMDHENMFWYRQDPGLGLRLIYFSYDVKMKEKGDIPEGYSVSREKKERFSLILESASTNQTSMYLCASSPIAGVTQETQYFGPGTRLLVL.

This clonotype came up a few times. A far larger clone is just one base off, so this is likely a read error. This chain uses TRBV10-1 with TRBJ1-1; the D is unclear. Looked up from germline, CDR1 is WNHNN and CDR2 is SYGVQD (reference sequence). The CDR3 consists of 14 residues. The CDR3 is CAVSEPVDNTEAFF. CDR3 nucleotide sequence: TGTGCCGTCAGTGAGCCCGTGGATAACACTGAAGCTTTCTTT.

This clonotype was seen a few times. The chain links TRBV18 to TRBJ1-1; tentatively, D is TRBD1 (6 bases). The CDR3 consists of 12 residues. Germline CDR1 reads KGHSH; CDR2 reads LQKENI. Between the trimmed V and J ends, which lost 8 bases and 5 bases, there was a span of 12 bases. This chain's CDR3 is CASATRGTEAFF. The CDR3 coding sequence is TGTGCCAGCGCCACCAGGGGAACTGAAGCTTTCTTT.

This chain connects TRBV10-1 to TRBJ2-1, with 9 positions matching TRBD2. V was pared by 3 bases and J by 3 bases, with 3 bases of the junction left unmatched. The CDR3 covers 15 residues. CDR1 WNHNN and CDR2 SYGVQD come from the germline V gene (reference sequence). CDR3 bases: TGCGCCAGCAGTGAACGGCGGGAGGGCTACAATGAGCAGTTCTTC. Translation: CASSERREGYNEQFF.

This clonotype was found many times. This chain uses TRBV27 with TRBJ1-3, with D hard to call. The CDR3 is 14 amino acids. Trimming removed 8 bases from V and 3 bases from J, with 14 bases in between. Germline V gene lookup returns CDR1 MNHEY and CDR2 SMNVEV (reference sequence). Written as DNA, the CDR3 is TGTGCCAGCTCCTTGAATTGGGGTGGAAACACCATATATTTT. This encodes CASSLNWGGNTIYF.

V gene TRBV6-1 combines with J gene TRBJ2-5; 9 bases line up with TRBD1. The CDR3 covers 15 residues. Germline CDR1 and CDR2: MNHNS and SASEGT. With V trimmed by 5 bases and J by 5 bases, 9 bases remained unmatched. The DNA of the CDR3 is TGTGCCAGCAGTCTCGGACAGGGGTCGGGGGAGACCCAGTACTTC. Translated: CASSLGQGSGETQYF.

This clonotype was counted ten times or more. CDR3 residues: CASGLPGQGRNEQYF. Here the CDR3 DNA reads TGTGCCAGTGGTCTCCCGGGACAGGGGAGGAACGAGCAGTACTTC. The J gene is TRBJ2-7, the V gene TRBV19, with 10 positions matching TRBD1. Trimming took 8 bases from V and 5 from J; bases not matched to a gene: 12. This CDR3 is built from 15 residues. The germline gives CDR1 LNHDA, CDR2 SQIVND (reference sequence).

This clonotype was seen at least ten times. The chain joins TRBV30 to TRBJ1-1; unclear D gene. V gave up 0 bases and J gave up 1 base, with 9 bases separating them. The V gene's germline CDR1 is GTSNPN and CDR2 SVGIG (reference sequence). The CDR3 is made up of 14 amino acids. The CDR3 sequence is CAWSVVAENTEAFF. CDR3 nucleotide sequence: TGTGCCTGGAGTGTAGTGGCAGAGAACACTGAAGCTTTCTTT.

There are many counts of this clonotype. This rearrangement joins TRBV27 to TRBJ1-2; D possibly corresponds to TRBD1 (5 bases). In germline, CDR1 is MNHEY, CDR2 SMNVEV (reference sequence). The CDR3 is 13 residues long. The V gene lost 9 bases and the J gene lost 5 bases, with 16 bases spanning the gap. CDR3 DNA: TGTGCCAGTAGACCGGGGCCAGGGTATGGCTACACCTTC. Its translation is CASRPGPGYGYTF.

This clonotype has ten or more counts. This chain links TRBV15 with TRBJ2-1; TRBD2 aligns across 9 bases. Losses at the gene ends were 3 bases for V and 7 bases for J; bases not matched to a gene: 4. CDR3 length: 14 amino acids. Germline CDR1 and CDR2: LNHNV and YYDKDF (reference sequence). DNA of the CDR3: TGTGCCACCAGCAGCGGGCGGGGGGGGAATGAGCAGTTCTTC. Translating it yields CATSSGRGGNEQFF.

The rearrangement links TRBV28 to TRBJ1-2; D not resolved. Trimming removed 1 base from V and 6 bases from J, with 6 bases in between. The CDR3 loop spans 12 amino acids. Germline V gene sequence: CDR1 MDHEN, CDR2 SYDVKM. Here the CDR3 DNA reads TGTGCCAGCAGTTTATTGGCTAATGGCTACACCTTC. Translated, it gives CASSLLANGYTF.